One and the same sample provided the 5 T cell receptor beta chains below, sequenced in a study of T cells in localized non-small cell lung cancer. Sequencing used immunoSEQ multiplex PCR; TCRdb keeps in-frame clones, though not all of them. The sample yields 45,000 to 65,000 clones, about three quarters seen once. Here the sequenced sample was PBMCs, taken before any cancer treatment. These receptors all come from a woman aged 35-70 years with stage II lung adenocarcinoma.

This clone was observed a few times. The V call is TRBV19, the J call TRBJ2-1; D call uncertain. CDR3 length: 14 residues. The germline gives CDR1 LNHDA, CDR2 SQIVND (reference sequence). The V end lost 7 bases, the J end lost 0 bases, and 10 bases lay between the germline ends. The CDR3 nucleotides read TGTGCCAGTACTGACATGAGCTCCTACAATGAGCAGTTCTTC. It yields the protein CASTDMSSYNEQFF.

This clone was detected only a few times. This chain connects TRBV6-4 to TRBJ1-2; D possibly corresponds to TRBD1 (5 bases). Germline values: CDR1 MRHNA, CDR2 SNTAGT. The CDR3 has 15 residues. Between the trimmed V and J ends, which lost 7 bases and 4 bases, there was a span of 19 bases. The CDR3 nucleotides are TGTGCCAGCAAATCCGCTTCTACAGGCCCCTATGGCTACACCTTC. As protein: CASKSASTGPYGYTF.

The chain couples TRBV4-3 to TRBJ2-3; D gene uncertain. V was clipped by 3 bases and J by 2 bases, with 6 bases between them. The CDR3 runs to 13 residues. Germline V gene sequence: CDR1 LGHNA, CDR2 YSLEER. The DNA of the CDR3 is TGCGCCAGCAGCCACAGTAACACAGATACGCAGTATTTT. It specifies CASSHSNTDTQYF.

V usage is TRBV28 and J usage is TRBJ2-7; TRBD1 matches 9 bases. The CDR3 consists of 12 residues. Germline CDR1 is MDHEN and CDR2 is SYDVKM. Trimming cost V 2 bases and J 11 bases; bases outside gene matches: 4. The CDR3 sequence is CASSLGTGREYF. CDR3 nucleotides: TGTGCCAGCAGTTTAGGGACAGGGCGTGAGTACTTC.

V is TRBV18 and J is TRBJ2-3; no clear D gene. Germline V CDR1 and CDR2: KGHSH, LQKENI. The CDR3 has 14 residues. Trimming took off 2 bases at V and 1 base at J, with 7 bases between the two ends. The CDR3 sequence: CASSPIIRTDTQYF. The DNA for the CDR3 is TGTGCCAGCTCACCAATTATCCGCACAGATACGCAGTATTTT.